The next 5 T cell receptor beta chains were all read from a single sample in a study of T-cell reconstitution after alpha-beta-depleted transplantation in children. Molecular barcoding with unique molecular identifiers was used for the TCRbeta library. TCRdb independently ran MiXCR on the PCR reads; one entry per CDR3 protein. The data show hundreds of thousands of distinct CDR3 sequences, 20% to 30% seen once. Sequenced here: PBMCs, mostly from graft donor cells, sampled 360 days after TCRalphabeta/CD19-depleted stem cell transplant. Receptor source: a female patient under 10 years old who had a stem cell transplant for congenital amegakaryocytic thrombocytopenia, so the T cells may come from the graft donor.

CDR3 nucleotide sequence: TGCAGTGCTGCTATCAGGGTGAACACTGAAGCTTTCTTT. It is translated as CSAAIRVNTEAFF. The chain recombines TRBV20-1 with TRBJ1-1; D may be TRBD1 (5 bases). This CDR3 spans 13 amino acids. The V gene lost 5 bases and the J gene lost 0 bases, with 10 bases spanning the gap. CDR1 and CDR2 from the germline V gene are DFQATT and SNEGSKA (reference sequence).

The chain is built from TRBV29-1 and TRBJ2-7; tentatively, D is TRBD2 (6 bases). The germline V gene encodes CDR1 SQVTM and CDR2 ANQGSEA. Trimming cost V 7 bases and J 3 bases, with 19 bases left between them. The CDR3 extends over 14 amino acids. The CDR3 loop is CSALSWGGFYEQYF. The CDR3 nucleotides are TGCAGCGCCCTTTCTTGGGGAGGCTTCTACGAGCAGTACTTC.

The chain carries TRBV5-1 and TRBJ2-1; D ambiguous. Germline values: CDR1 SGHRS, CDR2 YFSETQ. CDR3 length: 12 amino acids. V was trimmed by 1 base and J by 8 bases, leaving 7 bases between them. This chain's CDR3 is CASSLTDDEQFF. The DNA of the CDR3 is TGCGCCAGCAGCTTGACGGACGATGAGCAGTTCTTC.

CDR3 bases: TGTGCCAGCAGCCAACAGGGGGCAGCTGGAAACACCATATATTTT. Protein product: CASSQQGAAGNTIYF. This chain joins TRBV12-3 or TRBV12-4 and TRBJ1-3, with TRBD1 identical over 9 bases. The CDR3 contains 15 residues. The V and J ends lost 6 bases and 2 bases, in that order; junction bases with no gene match: 5.

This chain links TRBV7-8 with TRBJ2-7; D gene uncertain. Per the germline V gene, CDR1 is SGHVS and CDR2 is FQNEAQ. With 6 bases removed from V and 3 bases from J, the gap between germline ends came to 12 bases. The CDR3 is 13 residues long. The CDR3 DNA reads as TGTGCCAGCAGTCCCGACGACCTCTACGAGCAGTACTTC. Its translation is CASSPDDLYEQYF.